This paragraph covers one T cell receptor (beta chain) sequence. This sample was taken from a study of control samples from healthy donors and cancer patients. This table comes from immunoSEQ multiplex PCR, and its TCRdb copy is limited to in-frame clones, with some not included. The data hold approximately 150,000 clones, with 85% to 90% observed a single time. Germline V gives CDR1 MNHEY, CDR2 SVGAGI. V shed 0 bases and J shed 5 bases, with 11 bases lying between them. There are 15 residues in the CDR3. The chain is built from TRBV6-5 and TRBJ1-5; D is possibly TRBD1 (6 bases). Sequenced input: PBMCs. The TCR sequence derives from a man aged 45-65 years with head and neck cancer. The DNA for the CDR3 is TGTGCCAGCAGTTACTCCGCCAGGGGCTATCAGCCCCAGCATTTT. This gives the protein CASSYSARGYQPQHF.